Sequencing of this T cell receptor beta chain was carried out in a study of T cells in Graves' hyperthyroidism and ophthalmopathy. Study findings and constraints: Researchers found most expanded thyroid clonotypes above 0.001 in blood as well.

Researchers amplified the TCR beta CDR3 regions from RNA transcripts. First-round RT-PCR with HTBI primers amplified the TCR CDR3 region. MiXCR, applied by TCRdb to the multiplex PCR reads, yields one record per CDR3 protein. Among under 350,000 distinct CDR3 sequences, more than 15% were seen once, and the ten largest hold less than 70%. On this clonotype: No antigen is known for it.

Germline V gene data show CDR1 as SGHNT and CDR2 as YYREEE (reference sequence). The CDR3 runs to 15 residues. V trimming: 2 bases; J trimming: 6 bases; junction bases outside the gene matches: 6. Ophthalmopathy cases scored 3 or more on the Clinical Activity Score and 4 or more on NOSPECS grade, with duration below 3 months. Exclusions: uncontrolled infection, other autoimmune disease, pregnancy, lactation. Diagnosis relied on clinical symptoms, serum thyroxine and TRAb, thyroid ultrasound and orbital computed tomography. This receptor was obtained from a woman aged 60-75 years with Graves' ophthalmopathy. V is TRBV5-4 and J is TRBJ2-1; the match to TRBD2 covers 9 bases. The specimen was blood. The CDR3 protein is CASSLSSGSSNEQFF. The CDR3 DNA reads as TGTGCCAGCAGCTTAAGTAGCGGGAGTTCCAATGAGCAGTTCTTC. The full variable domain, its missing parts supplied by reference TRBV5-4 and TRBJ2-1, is ETGVTQSPTHLIKTRGQQVTLRCSSQSGHNTVSWYQQALGQGPQFIFQYYREEENGRGNFPPRFSGLQFPNYSSELNVNALELDDSALYLCASSLSSGSSNEQFFGPGTRLTVL.